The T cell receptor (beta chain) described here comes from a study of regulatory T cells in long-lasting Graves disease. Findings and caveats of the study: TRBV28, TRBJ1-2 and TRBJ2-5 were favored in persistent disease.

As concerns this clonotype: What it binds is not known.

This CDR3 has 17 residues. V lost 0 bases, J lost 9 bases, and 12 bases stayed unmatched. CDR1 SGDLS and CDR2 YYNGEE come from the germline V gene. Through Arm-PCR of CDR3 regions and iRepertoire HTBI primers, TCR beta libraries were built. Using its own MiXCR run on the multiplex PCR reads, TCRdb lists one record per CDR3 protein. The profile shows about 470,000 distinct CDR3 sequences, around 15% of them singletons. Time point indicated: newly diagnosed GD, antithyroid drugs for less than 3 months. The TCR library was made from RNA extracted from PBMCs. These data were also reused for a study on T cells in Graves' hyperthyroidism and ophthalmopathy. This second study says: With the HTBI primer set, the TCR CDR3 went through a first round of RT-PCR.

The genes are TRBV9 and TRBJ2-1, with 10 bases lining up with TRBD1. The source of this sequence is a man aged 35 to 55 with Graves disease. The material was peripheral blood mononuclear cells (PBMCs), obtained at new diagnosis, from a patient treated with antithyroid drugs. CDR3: CASSVDTGQGILGEQFF. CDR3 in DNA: TGTGCCAGCAGCGTAGACACGGGACAGGGGATACTGGGTGAGCAGTTCTTC.